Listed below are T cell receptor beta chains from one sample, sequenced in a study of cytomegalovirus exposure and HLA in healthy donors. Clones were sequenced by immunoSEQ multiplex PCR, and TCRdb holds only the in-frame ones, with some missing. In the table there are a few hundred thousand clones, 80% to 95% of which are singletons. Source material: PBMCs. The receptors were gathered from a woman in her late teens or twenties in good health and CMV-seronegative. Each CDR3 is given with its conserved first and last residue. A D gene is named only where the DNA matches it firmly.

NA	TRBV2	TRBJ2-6	CASSGGANVLTF	TGTGCCAGCAGTGGGGGCGCCAACGTCCTGACTTTC
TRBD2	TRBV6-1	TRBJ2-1	CASRSSGGDYNEQFF	TGTGCCAGCAGGTCTAGCGGAGGGGACTACAATGAGCAGTTCTTC
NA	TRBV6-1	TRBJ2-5	CASSEGFSYETQYF	TGTGCCAGCAGTGAAGGTTTCTCGTATGAGACCCAGTACTTC
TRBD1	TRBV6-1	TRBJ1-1	CASRDLGQANTEAFF	TGTGCCAGCAGGGACTTGGGACAGGCGAACACTGAAGCTTTCTTT
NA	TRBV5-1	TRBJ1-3	CASATDTGSNTIYF	TGCGCCAGCGCGACCGATACAGGGAGTAACACCATATATTTT
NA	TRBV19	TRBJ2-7	CASSSRVGPQYF	TGTGCCAGTAGTTCCCGCGTGGGGCCGCAGTACTTC
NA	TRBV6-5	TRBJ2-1	CATALGSNEQFF	TGTGCCACCGCGCTGGGCTCCAATGAGCAGTTCTTC
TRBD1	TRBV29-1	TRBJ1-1	CSVRGGASTEAFF	TGCAGCGTTCGAGGGGGCGCGAGTACTGAAGCTTTCTTT
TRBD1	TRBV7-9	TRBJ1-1	CASSLGQGAPNTEAFF	TGTGCCAGCAGCCTGGGACAGGGGGCCCCTAACACTGAAGCTTTCTTT
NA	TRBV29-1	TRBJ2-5	CSVEALRGQETQYF	TGCAGCGTTGAAGCTCTTCGGGGGCAAGAGACCCAGTACTTC
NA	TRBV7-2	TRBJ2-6	CASSLDGSSGANVLTF	TGTGCCAGCAGCTTAGACGGGAGTTCGGGGGCCAACGTCCTGACTTTC
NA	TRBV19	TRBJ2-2	CASSNSLNTGELFF	TGTGCCAGTAGTAACAGCCTGAACACCGGGGAGCTGTTTTTT
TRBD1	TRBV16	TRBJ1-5	CASSHPGQGSKQPQHF	TGTGCCAGCAGCCATCCGGGACAGGGGTCTAAACAGCCCCAGCATTTT
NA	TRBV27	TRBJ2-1	CASSSGANPGYNEQFF	TGTGCCAGCAGTTCGGGCGCCAACCCGGGATACAATGAGCAGTTCTTC
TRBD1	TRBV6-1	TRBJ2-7	CASSEMTGESYEQYF	TGTGCCAGCAGTGAAATGACAGGGGAAAGCTACGAGCAGTACTTC
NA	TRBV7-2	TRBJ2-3	CASSLEPGAKRDTQYF	TGTGCCAGCAGCTTGGAACCAGGGGCCAAAAGGGATACGCAGTATTTT
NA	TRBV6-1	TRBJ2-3	CASSEQGWAGSTDTQYF	TGTGCCAGCAGTGAACAGGGCTGGGCAGGTAGCACAGATACGCAGTATTTT
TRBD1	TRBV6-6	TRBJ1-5	CASSIGQEPQPQHF	TGTGCCAGCAGCATCGGACAGGAGCCTCAGCCCCAGCATTTT
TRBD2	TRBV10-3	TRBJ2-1	CAISPSSGVPLGINEQFF	TGTGCCATCAGTCCCTCTAGCGGGGTTCCGCTGGGCATCAATGAGCAGTTCTTC
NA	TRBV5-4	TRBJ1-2	CASSFSTASYGYTF	TGTGCCAGCAGTTTCTCGACAGCCAGTTATGGCTACACCTTC
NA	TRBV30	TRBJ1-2	CALTDREGYGYTF	TGTGCCTTGACAGATAGGGAGGGCTATGGCTACACCTTC
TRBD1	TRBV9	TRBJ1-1	CASSRDSLNTEAFF	TGTGCCAGCAGTAGGGACAGTTTGAACACTGAAGCTTTCTTT